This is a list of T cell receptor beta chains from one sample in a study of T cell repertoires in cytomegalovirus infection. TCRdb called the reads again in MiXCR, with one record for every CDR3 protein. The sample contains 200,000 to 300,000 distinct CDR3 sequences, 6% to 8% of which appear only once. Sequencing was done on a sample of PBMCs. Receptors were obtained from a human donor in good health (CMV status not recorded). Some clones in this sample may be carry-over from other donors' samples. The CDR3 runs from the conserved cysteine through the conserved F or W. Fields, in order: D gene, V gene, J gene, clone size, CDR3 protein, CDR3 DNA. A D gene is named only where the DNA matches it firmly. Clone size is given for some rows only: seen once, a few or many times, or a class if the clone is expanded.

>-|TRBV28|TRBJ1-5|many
CASSLAGQGKQPQHF
TGTGCCAGCAGTTTAGCGGGGCAGGGGAAACAGCCCCAGCATTTT
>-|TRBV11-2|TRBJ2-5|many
CASSYNRETQYF
TGTGCCAGCAGCTATAACAGGGAGACCCAGTACTTC
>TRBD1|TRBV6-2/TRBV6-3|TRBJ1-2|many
CASSARTGQYGYTF
TGTGCCAGCAGTGCCCGGACAGGGCAATATGGCTACACCTTC
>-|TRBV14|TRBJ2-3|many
CASSQDLGTLTDTQYF
TGTGCCAGCAGCCAAGATCTGGGAACGCTCACAGATACGCAGTATTTT
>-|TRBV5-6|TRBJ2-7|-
CASSLRVAGATEQYF
TGTGCCAGCAGCTTGAGGGTGGCGGGGGCCACGGAGCAGTACTTC
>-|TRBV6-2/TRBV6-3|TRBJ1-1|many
CASSYSLRDATEAFF
TGTGCCAGCAGTTACTCGCTAAGGGATGCCACTGAAGCTTTCTTT
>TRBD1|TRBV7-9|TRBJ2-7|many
CASSLGTGLGKYF
TGTGCCAGCAGCTTAGGGACAGGGCTAGGAAAGTACTTC
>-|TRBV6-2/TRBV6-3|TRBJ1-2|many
CASSYSVGTGYTF
TGTGCCAGCAGTTACTCGGTTGGGACCGGCTACACCTTC
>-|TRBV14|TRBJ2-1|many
CASSQGPGLPYNEQFF
TGTGCCAGCAGCCAAGGGCCAGGGTTGCCGTACAATGAGCAGTTCTTC
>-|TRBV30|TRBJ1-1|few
CAWSDTGRGRPEAFF
TGTGCCTGGAGCGATACCGGACGGGGGAGGCCTGAAGCTTTCTTT
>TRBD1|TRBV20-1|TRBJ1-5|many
CSASGTGHNQPQHF
TGCAGTGCTAGCGGGACAGGACACAATCAGCCCCAGCATTTT
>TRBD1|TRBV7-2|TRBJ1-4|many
CASSQQGAANEKLFF
TGTGCCAGCAGCCAACAGGGGGCCGCTAATGAAAAACTGTTTTTT
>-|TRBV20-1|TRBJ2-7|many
CSPRRQGAYEQYF
TGCAGTCCCCGTAGGCAGGGAGCCTACGAGCAGTACTTC
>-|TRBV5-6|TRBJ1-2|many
CASSLGVNYGYTF
TGTGCCAGCAGCTTGGGAGTTAACTATGGCTACACCTTC
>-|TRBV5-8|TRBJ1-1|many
CASSPAPRAEAFF
TGTGCCAGCAGCCCCGCACCACGCGCTGAAGCTTTCTTT
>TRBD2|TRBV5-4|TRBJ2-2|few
CASSFFTSGGEELFF
TGTGCCAGCAGCTTTTTTACTAGCGGGGGCGAGGAGCTGTTTTTT
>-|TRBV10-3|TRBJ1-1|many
CAIKALTGNTEAFF
TGTGCCATCAAGGCCCTAACAGGGAACACTGAAGCTTTCTTT
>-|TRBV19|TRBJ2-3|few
CASSIGGVGADTQYF
TGTGCCAGTAGTATAGGCGGGGTAGGAGCAGATACGCAGTATTTT
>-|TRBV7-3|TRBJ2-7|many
CASSLSSGVEQYF
TGTGCCAGCAGCTTATCCTCCGGGGTCGAGCAGTACTTC
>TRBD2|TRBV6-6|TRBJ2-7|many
CASSFLAGGSYEQYF
TGTGCCAGCAGTTTTCTAGCGGGGGGGAGCTACGAGCAGTACTTC
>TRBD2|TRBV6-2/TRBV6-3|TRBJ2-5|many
CASSQLAGGYQETQYF
TGTGCCAGCAGCCAACTAGCGGGCGGATACCAAGAGACCCAGTACTTC
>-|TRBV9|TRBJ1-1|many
CASSGMREGNTEAFF
TGTGCCAGCAGCGGGATGAGGGAGGGGAACACTGAAGCTTTCTTT
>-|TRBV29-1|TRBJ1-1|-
CTLGELNTEAFF
TGCACGCTGGGGGAACTGAACACTGAAGCTTTCTTT
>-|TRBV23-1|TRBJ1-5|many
CASLHLTVNQPQHF
TGCGCCAGCCTTCACTTGACGGTTAATCAGCCCCAGCATTTT
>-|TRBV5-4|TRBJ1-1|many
CASSLGREGEAFF
TGTGCCAGCAGCTTAGGCAGGGAAGGTGAAGCTTTCTTT
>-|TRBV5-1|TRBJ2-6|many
CASSPPPGGANVLTF
TGCGCCAGCAGCCCACCCCCCGGGGGGGCCAACGTCCTGACTTTC
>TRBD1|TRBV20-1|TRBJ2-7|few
CSAIPGTGGYEQYF
TGCAGTGCTATACCCGGGACAGGGGGATACGAGCAGTACTTC
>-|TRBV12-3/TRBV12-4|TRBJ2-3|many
CASSLRRGDTQYF
TGTGCCAGCAGTTTAAGGCGCGGGGATACGCAGTATTTT
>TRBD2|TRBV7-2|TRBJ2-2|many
CASSFSGGGTGELFF
TGTGCCAGCAGCTTTAGCGGGGGGGGAACCGGGGAGCTGTTTTTT
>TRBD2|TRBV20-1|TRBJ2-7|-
CGARTSGGLSYEQYF
TGCGGTGCCCGGACTAGCGGGGGCCTCTCCTACGAGCAGTACTTC
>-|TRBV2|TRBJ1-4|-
CASYATLGEKLFF
TGTGCCAGCTATGCGACTTTGGGTGAAAAACTGTTTTTT
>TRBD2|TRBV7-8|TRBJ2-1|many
CASSLGFLADYNEQFF
TGTGCCAGCAGCTTAGGGTTCCTAGCGGACTACAATGAGCAGTTCTTC
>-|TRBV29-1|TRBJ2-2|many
CSVVSRAAGELFF
TGCAGCGTTGTGAGCAGGGCTGCTGGGGAGCTGTTTTTT
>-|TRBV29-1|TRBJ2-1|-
CSVDRTDYNEQFF
TGCAGCGTTGATCGGACGGACTACAATGAGCAGTTCTTC
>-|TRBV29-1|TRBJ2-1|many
CSVERGSNEQFF
TGCAGCGTTGAAAGGGGTAGCAATGAGCAGTTCTTC